This T cell receptor beta chain derives from a study of T cell responses to AZD1222 COVID-19 vaccine. The CDR3 contains 16 residues. Per germline, CDR1 SGHTA and CDR2 FQGNSA. The V and J ends lost 6 bases and 4 bases, in that order; junction bases with no gene match: 11. Measured with immunoSEQ multiplex PCR; TCRdb has only the in-frame clones, and not every one. The sample lists 95,000 to 120,000 clones; more than 70% were seen once. Sequencing used peripheral blood, obtained 28 days after the second AZD1222 dose. The receptor's source is an adult who received the AZD1222 COVID-19 vaccine. V usage is TRBV7-2 and J usage is TRBJ2-1, with TRBD2 matching over 8 bases. Here the CDR3 reads CASSIGRSSGYNEQFF. In DNA form, the CDR3 reads TGTGCCAGCAGTATCGGTCGGTCTAGCGGGTACAATGAGCAGTTCTTC.